The rows below give T cell receptor beta chains drawn from one sample of a study of blood T cell repertoires in COVID-19. The table came from immunoSEQ multiplex PCR; TCRdb's copy has only in-frame clones and leaves some out. The table lists about 180,000 clones, roughly 86% of them singletons. What was sequenced was peripheral blood. The receptors derive from a man in his forties with active or convalescent COVID-19. The CDR3 runs from the conserved cysteine through the conserved F or W. The D gene is left open where the match is weak. Not all rows give a size; the values are once, few, many and, for expanded clones, a class.

-	15	-	TRBJ2-1	TRBV5-1	CASSFGALGGNEQFF	TGCGCCAGCAGCTTTGGGGCCCTCGGAGGGAATGAGCAGTTCTTC
-	20	TRBD1	TRBJ1-1	TRBV5-4	CASGTELYADGRQGVTEAFF	TGTGCCAGCGGCACCGAGCTGTATGCAGACGGAAGACAGGGAGTAACTGAAGCTTTCTTT
-	15	TRBD2	TRBJ2-3	TRBV7-8	CASTEGTSAQDTQYF	TGTGCCAGCACCGAAGGGACTAGCGCCCAAGATACGCAGTATTTT
-	21	TRBD1	TRBJ1-6	TRBV30	CAWSQPDRGLPLSSYNSPLHF	TGTGCCTGGAGTCAGCCGGACAGGGGGCTCCCCCTTAGCTCCTATAATTCACCCCTCCACTTT
-	15	TRBD1	TRBJ1-1	TRBV30	CAWSVGGIAYTEAFF	TGTGCCTGGAGTGTAGGGGGCATTGCGTACACTGAAGCTTTCTTT
few	15	TRBD1	TRBJ2-7	TRBV7-2	CASSLQTGNPYEQYF	TGTGCCAGCAGCTTACAGACAGGGAATCCCTACGAGCAGTACTTC
-	14	TRBD1	TRBJ1-2	TRBV5-1	CASSTGQGSSGYTF	TGCGCCAGCAGCACAGGACAGGGGTCTTCTGGCTACACCTTC
few	12	-	TRBJ1-5	TRBV19	CASRRENQPQHF	TGTGCCAGTAGAAGGGAGAATCAGCCCCAGCATTTT
-	16	TRBD2	TRBJ2-5	TRBV5-4	CASTEIGGGPQETQYF	TGTGCCAGCACCGAAATCGGGGGGGGGCCTCAAGAGACCCAGTACTTC
-	16	TRBD1	TRBJ1-1	TRBV7-9	CASSLVDRTGDTEAFF	TGTGCCAGCAGCTTAGTCGACAGGACAGGGGACACTGAAGCTTTCTTT
-	13	TRBD1	TRBJ1-5	TRBV19	CASSEQGVEPQHF	TGTGCCAGTAGTGAACAGGGGGTTGAGCCCCAGCATTTT
-	16	TRBD1	TRBJ2-1	TRBV6-5	CASSYSRTGIYNEQFF	TGTGCCAGCAGTTACTCGAGGACAGGTATCTACAATGAGCAGTTCTTC
-	15	-	TRBJ2-5	TRBV30	CAWSVLRTIKETQYF	TGTGCCTGGAGTGTACTTCGGACAATCAAAGAGACCCAGTACTTC
-	14	-	TRBJ1-6	TRBV27	CASSFQAYNSPLHF	TGTGCCAGCAGTTTTCAGGCCTATAATTCACCCCTCCACTTT
-	14	-	TRBJ2-2	TRBV10-1	CASSPAVEPGELFF	TGCGCCAGCAGTCCCGCCGTGGAGCCCGGGGAGCTGTTTTTT
once	19	-	TRBJ1-5	TRBV21-1	CASSKAVDRGGWHYQPQHF	TGTGCCAGCAGCAAAGCAGTGGACAGGGGAGGATGGCACTATCAGCCCCAGCATTTT
few	13	-	TRBJ1-1	TRBV14	CASSQGLDTEAFF	TGTGCCAGCAGCCAAGGGCTGGACACTGAAGCTTTCTTT
-	11	-	TRBJ2-7	TRBV11-2	CASSFGLEQYF	TGTGCCAGCAGCTTTGGGCTCGAGCAGTACTTC
-	16	TRBD1	TRBJ2-1	TRBV30	CAWSGGGKNSYNEQFF	TGTGCCTGGAGTGGAGGGGGCAAAAACTCCTACAATGAGCAGTTCTTC
-	15	TRBD1	TRBJ1-1	TRBV5-1	CASSLDGQGNTEAFF	TGCGCCAGCAGCTTGGACGGACAGGGGAACACTGAAGCTTTCTTT
once	16	-	TRBJ1-1	TRBV4-3	CASSRERGVWNTEAFF	TGCGCCAGCAGCCGCGAACGGGGGGTATGGAACACTGAAGCTTTCTTT
-	12	TRBD1	TRBJ1-2	TRBV10-2	CASGTGGYGYTF	TGCGCCTCCGGGACAGGGGGCTATGGCTACACCTTC
-	14	TRBD1	TRBJ2-2	TRBV7-6	CASSLGQGAGELFF	TGTGCCAGCAGCTTAGGCCAGGGGGCCGGGGAGCTGTTTTTT
-	16	-	TRBJ2-5	TRBV3-1/TRBV3-2	CASSQGTGVGIETQYF	TGTGCCAGCAGCCAAGGGACCGGGGTGGGTATCGAGACCCAGTACTTC
-	14	-	TRBJ1-4	TRBV10-3	CAISDGRGNEKLFF	TGTGCCATCAGTGACGGACGAGGGAATGAAAAACTGTTTTTT
-	16	TRBD2	TRBJ2-2	TRBV3-1/TRBV3-2	CASSQGTSGNTGELFF	TGTGCCAGCAGCCAAGGGACTAGCGGTAACACCGGGGAGCTGTTTTTT
-	14	-	TRBJ1-3	TRBV6-5	CASSITYDLNTIYF	TGTGCCAGCTCAATAACATACGACTTGAACACCATATATTTT
-	15	-	TRBJ1-4	TRBV9	CASSVGGQGWEKLFF	TGTGCCAGCAGCGTAGGGGGTCAGGGTTGGGAAAAACTGTTTTTT
once	10	-	TRBJ2-7	TRBV28	CASSFDEQYF	TGTGCCAGCAGTTTCGACGAGCAGTACTTC
-	16	TRBD2	TRBJ2-3	TRBV27	CASSSGLAGTTDTQYF	TGTGCCAGCAGTTCAGGACTAGCGGGGACTACAGATACGCAGTATTTT
-	14	-	TRBJ2-1	TRBV12-5	CASGFPVGGNEQFF	TGTGCTAGTGGTTTTCCGGTGGGGGGCAATGAGCAGTTCTTC
-	17	TRBD1	TRBJ2-3	TRBV7-6	CASSLGRLRTGTDTQYF	TGTGCCAGCAGCTTAGGGCGTTTGCGGACAGGGACAGATACGCAGTATTTT
-	17	TRBD2	TRBJ2-7	TRBV5-1	CASSLVASGGKIYEQYF	TGCGCCAGCAGCTTGGTGGCTAGCGGGGGGAAAATCTACGAGCAGTACTTC
-	14	-	TRBJ1-1	TRBV29-1	CSVDLLMEESEAFF	TGCAGCGTTGATCTTTTAATGGAGGAATCTGAAGCTTTCTTT
once	18	TRBD1	TRBJ2-1	TRBV13	CASSNIKRQGTRGNEQFF	TGTGCCAGCAGCAATATAAAACGACAGGGGACCCGCGGGAATGAGCAGTTCTTC
-	14	-	TRBJ2-2	TRBV18	CASSRPGSTGELFF	TGTGCCAGCTCCCGGCCTGGGAGCACCGGGGAGCTGTTTTTT
-	14	TRBD1	TRBJ1-4	TRBV28	CASSRRQGAEKLFF	TGTGCCAGCAGTAGGCGACAGGGGGCTGAAAAACTGTTTTTT
-	15	-	TRBJ1-6	TRBV7-2	CASSIGRGPYSPLHF	TGTGCCAGCAGCATTGGCAGGGGACCCTATTCACCCCTCCACTTT
-	14	-	TRBJ1-2	TRBV5-1	CASSFGGNDYGYTF	TGCGCCAGCAGCTTCGGAGGGAACGACTATGGCTACACCTTC
-	15	TRBD1	TRBJ1-1	TRBV7-9	CASSQGGQGGTEAFF	TGTGCCAGCAGCCAAGGTGGACAGGGAGGCACTGAAGCTTTCTTT
few	16	TRBD1	TRBJ2-2	TRBV18	CASSLSRDRITGELFF	TGTGCCAGCTCACTGAGTAGGGACAGGATCACCGGGGAGCTGTTTTTT
-	13	-	TRBJ2-7	TRBV6-5	CASSMTESYEQYF	TGTGCCAGCAGTATGACAGAGTCCTACGAGCAGTACTTC
-	14	TRBD1	TRBJ1-2	TRBV28	CASSRNGEQGIVTF	TGTGCCAGCAGTCGGAATGGGGAACAGGGGATCGTCACCTTC
-	15	-	TRBJ1-4	TRBV7-6	CASSSEQSTNEKLFF	TGTGCCAGCAGCTCCGAACAGTCAACTAATGAAAAACTGTTTTTT
-	17	-	TRBJ1-1	TRBV10-3	CAISDGQVRYMNTEAFF	TGTGCCATCAGTGATGGGCAGGTCAGGTACATGAACACTGAAGCTTTCTTT
-	14	TRBD1	TRBJ1-5	TRBV30	CAWSVGQGVQPQHF	TGTGCCTGGAGTGTAGGGCAGGGGGTTCAGCCCCAGCATTTT
-	15	-	TRBJ1-4	TRBV9	CASSPGHGNDEKLFF	TGTGCCAGCAGCCCTGGACATGGGAACGATGAAAAACTGTTTTTT
-	11	-	TRBJ1-2	TRBV30	CAWRGRHGYTF	TGTGCCTGGAGGGGGAGACATGGCTACACCTTC
-	16	TRBD1	TRBJ2-6	TRBV5-1	CASSLDRVTGANVLTF	TGCGCCAGCAGCCTGGACAGGGTTACTGGGGCCAACGTCCTGACTTTC
-	16	TRBD1	TRBJ2-7	TRBV15	CATSRDRTGIGYEQYF	TGTGCCACCAGCAGAGACCGGACAGGGATTGGCTACGAGCAGTACTTC
-	13	-	TRBJ2-5	TRBV30	CAWSGLAMETQYF	TGTGCCTGGAGTGGCCTAGCGATGGAGACCCAGTACTTC
-	15	-	TRBJ1-1	TRBV7-9	CASSLGAGEEAEAFF	TGTGCCAGCAGCTTAGGGGCAGGGGAAGAGGCTGAAGCTTTCTTT